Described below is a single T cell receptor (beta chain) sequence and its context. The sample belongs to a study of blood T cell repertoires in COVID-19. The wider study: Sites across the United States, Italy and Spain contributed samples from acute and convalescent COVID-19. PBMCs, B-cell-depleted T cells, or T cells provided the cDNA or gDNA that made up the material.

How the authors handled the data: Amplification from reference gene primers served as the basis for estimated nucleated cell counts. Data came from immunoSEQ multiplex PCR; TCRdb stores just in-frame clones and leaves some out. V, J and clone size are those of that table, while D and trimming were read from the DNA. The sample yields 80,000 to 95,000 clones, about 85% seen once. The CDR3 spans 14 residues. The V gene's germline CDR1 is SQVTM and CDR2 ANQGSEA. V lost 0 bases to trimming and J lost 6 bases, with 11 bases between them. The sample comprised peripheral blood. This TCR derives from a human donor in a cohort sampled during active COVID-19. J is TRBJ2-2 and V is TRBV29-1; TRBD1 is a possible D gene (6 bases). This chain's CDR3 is CSVEDATGSGELFF. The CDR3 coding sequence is TGCAGCGTTGAAGACGCAACAGGGTCCGGGGAGCTGTTTTTT.